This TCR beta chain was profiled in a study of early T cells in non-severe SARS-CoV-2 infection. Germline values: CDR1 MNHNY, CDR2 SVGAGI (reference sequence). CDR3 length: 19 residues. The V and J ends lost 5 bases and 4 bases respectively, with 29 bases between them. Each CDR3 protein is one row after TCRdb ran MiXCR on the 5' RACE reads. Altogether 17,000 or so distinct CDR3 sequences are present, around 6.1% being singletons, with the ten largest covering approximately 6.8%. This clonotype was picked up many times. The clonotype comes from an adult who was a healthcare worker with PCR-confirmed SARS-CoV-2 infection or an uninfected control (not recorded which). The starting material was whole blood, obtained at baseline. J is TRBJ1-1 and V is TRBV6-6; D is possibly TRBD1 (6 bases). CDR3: CASSRTGTTSAGAGTEAFF. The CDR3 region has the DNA TGTGCCAGCAGTAGAACGGGGACGACCAGCGCGGGGGCGGGCACTGAAGCTTTCTTT.